This is a list of T cell receptor beta chains from one sample in a study of blood T cell repertoires in COVID-19. Sequencing was performed with immunoSEQ multiplex PCR; in TCRdb, only in-frame clones are kept and a portion is missing. The table has around 78,000 clones, over 75% seen once. Source material: peripheral blood. The source is a man aged 45 to 65 with active COVID-19. The CDR3 runs from the conserved cysteine through the conserved F or W. D genes are given only for firm matches. A row's size may be missing; if present it is once, few, many or a size class.

D	V	J	size	CDR3	DNA
TRBD1	TRBV7-9	TRBJ1-5	-	CASSLGYRGNQPQHF	TGTGCCAGCAGCTTAGGGTACAGGGGAAATCAGCCCCAGCATTTT
TRBD2	TRBV7-9	TRBJ2-1	-	CASSTISGASGSYNEQFF	TGTGCCAGCAGCACCATTTCCGGGGCTAGCGGCTCCTACAATGAGCAGTTCTTC
TRBD1	TRBV11-2	TRBJ1-5	few	CASSLGVGTGFGLDF	TGTGCCAGCAGCTTAGGGGTCGGGACAGGGTTTGGGTTGGATTTT
-	TRBV28	TRBJ1-5	few	CASSFPDRYQPQHF	TGTGCCAGCAGTTTTCCCGACAGATATCAGCCCCAGCATTTT
-	TRBV24-1	TRBJ2-7	-	CATSDPETAQYF	TGTGCCACCAGTGATCCAGAGACAGCTCAGTACTTC
TRBD1	TRBV27	TRBJ1-2	-	CASSPQGDGYTF	TGTGCCAGCAGTCCACAGGGGGATGGCTACACCTTC
-	TRBV7-8	TRBJ2-7	-	CASSLSSMQDEQYF	TGTGCCAGCAGCTTATCATCAATGCAGGACGAGCAGTACTTC
-	TRBV12-3/TRBV12-4	TRBJ1-2	-	CASSMGGPYGYTF	TGTGCCAGCAGCATGGGGGGTCCCTATGGCTACACCTTC
TRBD2	TRBV18	TRBJ2-3	-	CASSPSGFRTDTQYF	TGTGCCAGCTCTCCTAGCGGGTTCCGCACAGATACGCAGTATTTT
TRBD2	TRBV7-2	TRBJ2-3	-	CASSLGAGGGSTDTQYF	TGTGCCAGCAGCTTAGGAGCGGGCGGGGGTAGCACAGATACGCAGTATTTT
TRBD1	TRBV6-5	TRBJ1-1	few	CASSYSTGVTEAFF	TGTGCCAGCAGTTACTCCACAGGGGTTACTGAAGCTTTCTTT
-	TRBV6-1	TRBJ1-2	once	CASSEQLVTNYGYTF	TGTGCCAGCAGTGAACAACTAGTAACTAACTATGGCTACACCTTC
TRBD2	TRBV19	TRBJ2-3	-	CASSIAGDTDTQYF	TGTGCCAGTAGCATAGCGGGAGATACAGATACGCAGTATTTT
-	TRBV19	TRBJ2-5	once	CATGTLPQETQYF	TGTGCCACGGGGACATTACCTCAAGAGACCCAGTACTTC
TRBD1	TRBV9	TRBJ2-2	-	CASSDRGLNGELFF	TGTGCCAGCAGCGACAGGGGGCTCAACGGGGAGCTGTTTTTT
-	TRBV11-2	TRBJ2-3	once	CASSWTKPDTQYF	TGTGCCAGCAGCTGGACAAAACCAGATACGCAGTATTTT
TRBD1	TRBV19	TRBJ1-4	-	CASSQPGTGGGKLFF	TGTGCCAGTAGCCAGCCCGGGACAGGGGGCGGAAAACTGTTTTTT
-	TRBV11-2	TRBJ2-5	-	CASSLGAGQGETQYF	TGTGCCAGCAGCTTAGGTGCGGGCCAAGGGGAGACCCAGTACTTC
-	TRBV28	TRBJ1-4	-	CASSFILGHSATNEKLFF	TGTGCCAGCAGCTTCATTCTCGGACACAGTGCAACTAATGAAAAACTGTTTTTT
TRBD1	TRBV9	TRBJ1-3	-	CASSVEGALGNTIYF	TGTGCCAGCAGCGTAGAGGGGGCATTGGGAAACACCATATATTTT
TRBD2	TRBV29-1	TRBJ2-1	-	CSVVGTSGSSGEQFF	TGCAGCGTTGTGGGGACTAGCGGGAGTTCGGGTGAGCAGTTCTTC
TRBD2	TRBV28	TRBJ2-5	once	CASKRGGQETQYF	TGTGCCAGCAAGCGGGGGGGTCAAGAGACCCAGTACTTC
-	TRBV21-1	TRBJ2-2	-	CASSRDRVGTGELFF	TGTGCCAGCAGCAGGGACAGGGTGGGCACCGGGGAGCTGTTTTTT
-	TRBV11-2	TRBJ2-5	-	CASSFRFQETQYF	TGTGCCAGCAGCTTCCGTTTCCAAGAGACCCAGTACTTC
TRBD2	TRBV24-1	TRBJ2-7	-	CATSDLFRGEGQYF	TGTGCCACCAGTGATTTGTTTCGGGGGGAAGGGCAGTACTTC
TRBD1	TRBV28	TRBJ1-2	-	CASSSQGRGDYGYTF	TGTGCCAGCAGTTCACAGGGGAGAGGGGACTATGGCTACACCTTC
-	TRBV7-2	TRBJ1-6	-	CASSLRQQMTLHF	TGTGCCAGCAGCTTGCGACAGCAGATGACCCTCCACTTT
-	TRBV9	TRBJ1-2	-	CASSARGRGDKKGYTF	TGTGCCAGCAGCGCTCGGGGTAGAGGGGACAAGAAAGGCTACACCTTC
-	TRBV4-1	TRBJ1-2	-	CASSQEVGTVLYGYTF	TGCGCCAGCAGCCAAGAAGTGGGGACTGTACTCTATGGCTACACCTTC
-	TRBV7-7	TRBJ2-3	once	CASSLSSVSDTQYF	TGTGCCAGCAGCTTATCCTCTGTCTCAGATACGCAGTATTTT
-	TRBV5-1	TRBJ1-4	-	CASSNPQGIASEKLFF	TGCGCCAGCAGCAACCCACAGGGAATAGCGTCTGAAAAACTGTTTTTT
TRBD2	TRBV24-1	TRBJ2-1	-	CATSGWASGQQYNEQFF	TGTGCCACCAGTGGCTGGGCTAGCGGCCAGCAATACAATGAGCAGTTCTTC
TRBD1	TRBV19	TRBJ2-7	-	CASSNRGFMAYEQYF	TGTGCCAGCAGCAACAGGGGGTTTATGGCCTACGAGCAGTACTTC
-	TRBV28	TRBJ1-4	-	CASSFTASTNEKLFF	TGTGCCAGCAGTTTTACTGCATCAACTAATGAAAAACTGTTTTTT
-	TRBV9	TRBJ1-2	-	CASSVGGLGENGYTF	TGTGCCAGCAGCGTAGGGGGTCTCGGGGAGAATGGCTACACCTTC
-	TRBV28	TRBJ1-3	-	CASSLEDFYSGNTIYF	TGTGCCAGCAGCCTGGAGGATTTTTACTCTGGAAACACCATATATTTT
-	TRBV5-4	TRBJ1-6	-	CASSLIGQGNNSPLHF	TGTGCCAGCAGCTTGATTGGGCAGGGCAATAATTCACCCCTCCACTTT
-	TRBV20-1	TRBJ1-2	-	CSASGGQSENYGYTF	TGCAGTGCTAGTGGGGGCCAATCAGAAAACTATGGCTACACCTTC
-	TRBV29-1	TRBJ1-2	-	CSVGLSTNYGYTF	TGCAGCGTTGGACTGAGTACTAACTATGGCTACACCTTC
-	TRBV6-1	TRBJ1-5	-	CASSEDGFSNQPQHF	TGTGCCAGCAGTGAAGACGGGTTTAGCAATCAGCCCCAGCATTTT
TRBD1	TRBV19	TRBJ1-1	-	CASSRQGDTEAFF	TGTGCCAGTAGTAGACAGGGTGACACTGAAGCTTTCTTT
-	TRBV7-9	TRBJ2-7	-	CASSPRESYEQYF	TGTGCCAGCAGCCCCAGGGAATCCTACGAGCAGTACTTC
TRBD2	TRBV19	TRBJ2-4	-	CASSIGSGMDKNIQYF	TGTGCCAGTAGTATAGGTAGCGGGATGGACAAAAACATTCAGTACTTC
TRBD2	TRBV28	TRBJ2-3	-	CASIGRGALDTQYF	TGTGCCAGCATAGGGCGGGGGGCCCTGGATACGCAGTATTTT
-	TRBV7-8	TRBJ2-5	-	CASSLQGWETQYF	TGTGCCAGCAGCCTACAGGGTTGGGAGACCCAGTACTTC
-	TRBV4-2	TRBJ1-5	-	CASSQDINQPQHF	TGTGCCAGCAGCCAAGATATAAATCAGCCCCAGCATTTT
TRBD1	TRBV5-1	TRBJ2-7	few	CASSRGTADTTYEQYF	TGCGCCAGCAGCAGGGGGACAGCAGATACGACCTACGAGCAGTACTTC